A selection of T cell receptor beta chains follows, all from one sample in a study of CD8 T cells in Susac syndrome. TCRdb ran MiXCR on the immunoSEQ multiplex PCR reads and lists one entry per CDR3 protein. The sample lists 150,000 to 200,000 distinct CDR3 sequences; roughly 95% were seen once. What was sequenced was CD4+ T cells from PBMCs. The receptors were gathered from a human donor with multiple sclerosis. CDR3s include the opening cysteine and the closing phenylalanine or tryptophan. A D gene is named only where the DNA matches it firmly. Some rows have no size entry. The others give once, few or many, or a class for an expanded clone.

v_gene	abundance	d_gene	j_gene	CDR3aa	CDR3nt
TRBV6-5	NA	NA	TRBJ2-3	CASKGAIVDTQYF	TGTGCCAGCAAGGGCGCAATAGTAGATACGCAGTATTTT
TRBV7-2	NA	NA	TRBJ1-2	CASSLTIEGPDGYTF	TGTGCCAGCAGCTTAACAATAGAGGGCCCGGATGGCTACACCTTC
TRBV20-1	NA	TRBD2	TRBJ2-3	CSARDLRLATSDTQYF	TGCAGTGCTAGAGATCTGAGACTAGCGACCTCAGATACGCAGTATTTT
TRBV6-5	NA	NA	TRBJ1-2	CASTPGTPLNYGYTF	TGTGCCAGCACCCCCGGGACACCGCTTAACTATGGCTACACCTTC
TRBV5-1	NA	NA	TRBJ2-3	CASSLARERNTQYF	TGCGCCAGCAGCTTGGCGAGGGAAAGGAATACGCAGTATTTT
TRBV21-1	NA	NA	TRBJ1-5	CASSKRRGQSSNQPQHF	TGTGCCAGCAGCAAAAGGCGGGGACAGAGTAGCAATCAGCCCCAGCATTTT
TRBV20-1	NA	TRBD1	TRBJ1-4	CSAGTGSNEKLFF	TGCAGTGCTGGGACAGGGAGTAATGAAAAACTGTTTTTT
TRBV10-3	NA	NA	TRBJ1-2	CAISEGPDDYGYTF	TGTGCCATCAGTGAAGGGCCCGACGACTATGGCTACACCTTC
TRBV27	once	TRBD1	TRBJ1-2	CASSGQGLNYGYTF	TGTGCCAGCAGTGGACAGGGGCTTAACTATGGCTACACCTTC
TRBV30	NA	TRBD1	TRBJ1-5	CAWSTRRQGGQPQHF	TGTGCCTGGAGTACCCGCCGACAGGGAGGTCAGCCCCAGCATTTT
TRBV27	NA	TRBD2	TRBJ2-1	CASSGSTSGYNEQFF	TGTGCCAGCAGTGGTAGTACTAGCGGGTACAATGAGCAGTTCTTC
TRBV30	few	NA	TRBJ2-7	CAWTWSGRYEQYF	TGTGCCTGGACCTGGTCAGGGCGCTACGAGCAGTACTTC
TRBV5-4	NA	TRBD2	TRBJ2-5	CASSLKRLAGGGGSETQYF	TGTGCCAGCAGCTTGAAACGGCTAGCGGGAGGTGGGGGCTCAGAGACCCAGTACTTC
TRBV24-1	NA	NA	TRBJ1-4	CATSDPAGKLFF	TGTGCCACCAGTGATCCGGCCGGAAAACTGTTTTTT